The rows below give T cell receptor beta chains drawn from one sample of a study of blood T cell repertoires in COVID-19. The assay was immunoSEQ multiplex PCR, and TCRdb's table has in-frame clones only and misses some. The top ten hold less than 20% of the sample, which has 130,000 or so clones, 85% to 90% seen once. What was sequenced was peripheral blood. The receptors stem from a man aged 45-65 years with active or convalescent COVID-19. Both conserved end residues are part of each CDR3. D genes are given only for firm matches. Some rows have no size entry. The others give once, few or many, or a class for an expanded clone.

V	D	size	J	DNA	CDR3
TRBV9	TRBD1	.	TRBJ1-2	TGTGCCAGCAGCGCGCAGACAGGGGGAAGCTACACCTTC	CASSAQTGGSYTF
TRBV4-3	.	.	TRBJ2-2	TGCGCCAGCAGCCAGCGGTCAGCGAACACCGGGGAGCTGTTTTTT	CASSQRSANTGELFF
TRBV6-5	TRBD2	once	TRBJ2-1	TGTGCCAGCAAGGAAATAGCGGGAAGAAGGGATGAGCAGTTCTTC	CASKEIAGRRDEQFF
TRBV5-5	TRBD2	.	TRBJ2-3	TGTGCCTGGGGGAGGGGACTAGCGGGAGCGGTGGATACGCAGTATTTT	CAWGRGLAGAVDTQYF
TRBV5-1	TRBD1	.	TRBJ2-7	TGCGCCAGCAGCTTGGCTGTGACAGGGGGCGGCGAGCAGTACTTC	CASSLAVTGGGEQYF
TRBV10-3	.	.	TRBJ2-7	TGTGCCATCAGTGACGGGCAGGGAGGCGCCATCGAGGACGAGCAGTACTTC	CAISDGQGGAIEDEQYF
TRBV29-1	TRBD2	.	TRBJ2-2	TGCAGCGTGAGGACTAGCGGGAGTGCCGGGGAGCTGTTTTTT	CSVRTSGSAGELFF
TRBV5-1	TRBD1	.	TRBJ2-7	TGCGCCAGCAGCTTGGTACAGGGGGCGCCCCCCGAGCAGTACTTC	CASSLVQGAPPEQYF
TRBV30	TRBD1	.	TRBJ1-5	TGTGCCTGGAGGTCGAACAGGGGGCTTGGGCAGCCCCAGCATTTT	CAWRSNRGLGQPQHF
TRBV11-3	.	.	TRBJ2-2	TGTGCCAGCACGTCGGGGCTGTTTTTT	CASTSGLFF
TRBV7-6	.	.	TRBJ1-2	TGTGCCAGCAGCCTAGGGAACAGAGATAACTATGGCTACACCTTC	CASSLGNRDNYGYTF
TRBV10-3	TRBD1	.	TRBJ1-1	TGTGCCATCAGTGAAACAGGGGGCCAGAACTCTGAAGCTTTCTTT	CAISETGGQNSEAFF
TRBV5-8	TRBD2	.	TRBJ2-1	TGTGCCAGCAGCCAAGCGGGGCTGATGACGAATGAGCAGTTCTTC	CASSQAGLMTNEQFF
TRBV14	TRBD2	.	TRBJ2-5	TGTGCCAGCAGCCGACGACTAGCGGGAGAGGGTTGGGGAGAGACCCAGTACTTC	CASSRRLAGEGWGETQYF
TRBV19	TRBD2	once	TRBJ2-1	TGTGCCAGTAGTCCCCAAAGCTGGTCTCTAGCGGTAGGGTTGTTGAATGAGCAGTTCTTC	CASSPQSWSLAVGLLNEQFF
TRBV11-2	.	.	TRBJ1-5	TGTGCCAGCAGCTTGGAGAGCGATCAGCCCCAGCATTTT	CASSLESDQPQHF
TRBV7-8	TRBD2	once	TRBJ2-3	TGTGCCAGCAGCGAGAGACTAGCCTATAGCACAGATACGCAGTATTTT	CASSERLAYSTDTQYF
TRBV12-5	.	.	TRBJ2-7	TGTGCTAGTGGACTTGGCGGGGAAAGATACGAGCAGTACTTC	CASGLGGERYEQYF
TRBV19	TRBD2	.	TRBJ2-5	TGTGCCAGTAAACGGACTAGCGGGGAAGAGACCCAGTACTTC	CASKRTSGEETQYF
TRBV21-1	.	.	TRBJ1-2	TGTGCCAGCACTTACACCCCAGGGGGCAGCGTCAATGGCTACACCTTC	CASTYTPGGSVNGYTF
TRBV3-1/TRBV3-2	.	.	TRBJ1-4	TGTGCCAGCAGCCAAGTAGTACAGACTAATGAAAAACTGTTTTTT	CASSQVVQTNEKLFF